There are a few counts of the clone carrying this T cell receptor (beta chain). Its specificity is unknown. The V end lost 0 bases, the J end lost 4 bases, and 15 bases lay between the germline ends. The CDR3 runs 15 residues. CDR1 is SQVTM, CDR2 ANQGSEA, per germline. The CDR3 regions of TCR beta were amplified from RNA transcripts. The primer set for the first-round RT-PCR of the TCR CDR3 was HTBI. MiXCR was run by TCRdb on the multiplex PCR reads, yielding one entry per CDR3 protein. The sample yields 300,000 or so distinct CDR3 sequences, around 17% seen once. These data are taken from a study of T cells in Graves' hyperthyroidism and ophthalmopathy. Broader study findings: Blood samples included most of the expanded thyroid clonotypes exceeding 0.001.

This TCR was recovered from a man aged 30 to 39 with Graves' hyperthyroidism. The rearrangement uses TRBV29-1 and TRBJ1-2, with a possible D match to TRBD1 (5 bases). Specimen: blood. The CDR3 is CSVEEIQGGSYGYTF. Here the CDR3 DNA reads TGCAGCGTTGAAGAGATTCAGGGCGGAAGCTATGGCTACACCTTC.